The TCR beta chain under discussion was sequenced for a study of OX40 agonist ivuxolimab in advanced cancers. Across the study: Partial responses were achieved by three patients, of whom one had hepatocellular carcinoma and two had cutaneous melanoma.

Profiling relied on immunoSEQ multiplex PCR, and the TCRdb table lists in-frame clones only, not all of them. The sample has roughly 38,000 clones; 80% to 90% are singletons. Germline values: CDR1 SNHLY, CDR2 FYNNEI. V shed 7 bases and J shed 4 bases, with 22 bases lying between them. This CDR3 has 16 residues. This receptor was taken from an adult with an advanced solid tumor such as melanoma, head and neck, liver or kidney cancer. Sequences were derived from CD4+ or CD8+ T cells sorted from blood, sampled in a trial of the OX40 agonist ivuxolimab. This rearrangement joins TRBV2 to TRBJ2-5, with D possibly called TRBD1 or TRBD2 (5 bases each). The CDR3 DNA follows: TGTGCCAGCATGAGGGACGGAACGGGAAAGGGAGAGACCCAGTACTTC. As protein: CASMRDGTGKGETQYF.